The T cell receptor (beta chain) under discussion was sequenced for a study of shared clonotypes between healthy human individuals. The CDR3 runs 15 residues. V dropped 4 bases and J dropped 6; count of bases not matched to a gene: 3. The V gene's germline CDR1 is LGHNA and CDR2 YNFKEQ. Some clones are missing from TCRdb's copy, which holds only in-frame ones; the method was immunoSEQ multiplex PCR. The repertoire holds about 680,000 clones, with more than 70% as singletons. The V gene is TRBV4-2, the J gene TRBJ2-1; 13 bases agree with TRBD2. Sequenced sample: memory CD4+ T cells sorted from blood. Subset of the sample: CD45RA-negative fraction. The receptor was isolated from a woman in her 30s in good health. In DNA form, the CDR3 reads TGTGCCAGCAGCCTAGGGACTAGCGGGACCAATGAGCAGTTCTTC. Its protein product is CASSLGTSGTNEQFF.